These 3 T cell receptor beta chains were sequenced from one sample in a study of OX40 agonist ivuxolimab in advanced cancers. Some clones are missing from TCRdb's copy, which holds only in-frame ones; the method was immunoSEQ multiplex PCR. The data contain tens of thousands of clones, about nine tenths of them singletons. Specimen: CD4+ or CD8+ T cells sorted from blood, collected in a trial of the OX40 agonist ivuxolimab. Receptors were obtained from an adult with an advanced solid tumor such as melanoma, head and neck, liver or kidney cancer.

V and J are TRBV9 and TRBJ1-1; TRBD1 aligns across 9 bases. Germline assignment: CDR1 SGDLS and CDR2 YYNGEE. Germline trimming cut 4 bases from V and 5 bases from J; bases unmatched to any gene: 3. CDR3 length: 13 residues. CDR3 nucleotides: TGTGCCAGCAGCTTAGGGACAGGGACTGAAGCTTTCTTT. Protein: CASSLGTGTEAFF. The full variable domain, with the rest looked up from reference TRBV9 and TRBJ1-1, is DSGVTQTPKHLITATGQRVTLRCSPRSGDLSVYWYQQSLDQGLQFLIQYYNGEERAKGNILERFSAQQFPDLHSELNLSSLELGDSALYFCASSLGTGTEAFFGQGTRLTVV.

This chain uses TRBV10-1 with TRBJ1-1; D is unresolved. In germline, CDR1 is WNHNN, CDR2 SYGVQD (reference sequence). The germline V and J ends were trimmed by 5 bases and 1 base, with 14 bases remaining between them. CDR3 length equals 15 residues. CDR3 residues: CASSSLAGENTEAFF. The CDR3 DNA reads as TGCGCCAGCAGTTCCCTCGCCGGGGAGAACACTGAAGCTTTCTTT.

This chain connects TRBV7-2 to TRBJ2-1, with a weak D call TRBD2 (6 bases). CDR3 length: 16 amino acids. Germline V lookup: CDR1 SGHTA, CDR2 FQGNSA. V lost 5 bases, J lost 1 base, and 15 bases lay in between. The CDR3 nucleotides read TGTGCCAGCAGCCCCACGGCTAGCGAGTCCTACAATGAGCAGTTCTTC. It yields the protein CASSPTASESYNEQFF.